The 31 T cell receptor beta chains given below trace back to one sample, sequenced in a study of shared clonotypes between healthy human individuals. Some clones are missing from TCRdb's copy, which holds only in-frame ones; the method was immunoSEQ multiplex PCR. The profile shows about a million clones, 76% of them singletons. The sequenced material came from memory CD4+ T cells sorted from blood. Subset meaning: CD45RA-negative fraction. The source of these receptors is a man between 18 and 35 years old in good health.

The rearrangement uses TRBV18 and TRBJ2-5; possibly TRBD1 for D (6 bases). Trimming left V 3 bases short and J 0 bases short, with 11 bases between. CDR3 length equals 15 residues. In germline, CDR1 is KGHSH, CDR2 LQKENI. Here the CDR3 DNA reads TGTGCCAGCTCACCCGCGACAGGTCACCAAGAGACCCAGTACTTC. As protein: CASSPATGHQETQYF.

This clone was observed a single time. This CDR3 reads CATSSSEPTYEQYF. The CDR3 region has the DNA TGTGCCACCAGCAGCTCGGAACCTACCTACGAGCAGTACTTC. The J gene is TRBJ2-7, the V gene TRBV15; D is ambiguous. Germline CDR1 LNHNV, CDR2 YYDKDF (reference sequence). V lost 3 bases and J 2 bases, leaving 11 bases between the germline ends. The CDR3 is made up of 14 amino acids.

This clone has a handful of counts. The CDR3 DNA sequence: TGCGCCAGCAGCATGGACTTATCGGACACTGAAGCTTTCTTT. Protein: CASSMDLSDTEAFF. The chain uses TRBV5-1 and TRBJ1-1; D not certain. Trimming pared 4 bases from V and 3 bases from J, leaving 13 bases between. Germline CDR1 SGHRS, CDR2 YFSETQ. This CDR3 region has 14 residues.

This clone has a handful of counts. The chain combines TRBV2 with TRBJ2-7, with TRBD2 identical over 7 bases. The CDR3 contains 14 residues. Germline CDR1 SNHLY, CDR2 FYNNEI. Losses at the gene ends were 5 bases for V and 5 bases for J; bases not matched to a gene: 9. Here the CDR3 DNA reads TGTGCCAGCAGTAAACGGGGGAGGGCCCACGAGCAGTACTTC. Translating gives CASSKRGRAHEQYF.

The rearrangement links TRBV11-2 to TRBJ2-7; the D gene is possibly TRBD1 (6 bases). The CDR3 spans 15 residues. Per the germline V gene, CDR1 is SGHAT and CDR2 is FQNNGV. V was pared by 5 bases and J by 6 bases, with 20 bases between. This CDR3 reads CASSDHRDLQREQYF. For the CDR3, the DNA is TGTGCCAGCAGCGATCACAGGGACCTCCAACGCGAGCAGTACTTC.

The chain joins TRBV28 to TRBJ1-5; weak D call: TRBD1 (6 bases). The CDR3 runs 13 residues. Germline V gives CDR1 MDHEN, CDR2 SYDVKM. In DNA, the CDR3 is TGTGCGGGGGGCAGGGTCGGCAATCAGCCCCAGCATTTT. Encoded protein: CAGGRVGNQPQHF. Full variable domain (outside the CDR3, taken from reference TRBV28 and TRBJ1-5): DVKVTQSSRYLVKRTGEKVFLECVQDMDHENMFWYRQDPGLGLRLIYFSYDVKMKEKGDIPEGYSVSREKKERFSLILESASTNQTSMYLCAGGRVGNQPQHFGDGTRLSIL.

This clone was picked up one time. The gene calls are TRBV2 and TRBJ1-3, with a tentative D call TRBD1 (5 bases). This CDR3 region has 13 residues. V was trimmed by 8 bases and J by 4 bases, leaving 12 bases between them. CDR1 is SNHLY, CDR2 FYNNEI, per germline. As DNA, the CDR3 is TGTGCCAGCGCCGGGGGGGTCGGAAACACCATATATTTT. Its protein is CASAGGVGNTIYF.

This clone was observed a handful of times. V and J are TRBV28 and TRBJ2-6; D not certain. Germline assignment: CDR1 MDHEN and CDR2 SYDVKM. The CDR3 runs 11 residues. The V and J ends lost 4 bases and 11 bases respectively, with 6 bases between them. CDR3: CASSSLDVLTF. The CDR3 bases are TGTGCCAGCAGTTCCCTGGACGTCCTGACTTTC. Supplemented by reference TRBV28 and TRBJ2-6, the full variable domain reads DVKVTQSSRYLVKRTGEKVFLECVQDMDHENMFWYRQDPGLGLRLIYFSYDVKMKEKGDIPEGYSVSREKKERFSLILESASTNQTSMYLCASSSLDVLTFGAGSRLTVL.

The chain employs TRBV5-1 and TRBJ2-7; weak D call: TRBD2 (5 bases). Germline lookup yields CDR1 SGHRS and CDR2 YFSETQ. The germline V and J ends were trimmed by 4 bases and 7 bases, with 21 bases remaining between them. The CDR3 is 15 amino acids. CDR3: CASSQNGLGVGEQYF. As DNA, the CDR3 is TGCGCCAGCAGCCAAAATGGACTTGGGGTTGGGGAGCAGTACTTC.

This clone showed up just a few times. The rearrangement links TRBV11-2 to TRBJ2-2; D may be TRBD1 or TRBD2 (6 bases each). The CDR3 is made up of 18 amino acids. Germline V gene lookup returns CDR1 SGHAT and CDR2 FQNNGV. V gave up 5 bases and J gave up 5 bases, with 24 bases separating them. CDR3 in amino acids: CASSIATGTIAGTGELFF. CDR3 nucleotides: TGTGCCAGCAGCATCGCAACAGGGACAATCGCGGGGACCGGGGAGCTGTTTTTT.

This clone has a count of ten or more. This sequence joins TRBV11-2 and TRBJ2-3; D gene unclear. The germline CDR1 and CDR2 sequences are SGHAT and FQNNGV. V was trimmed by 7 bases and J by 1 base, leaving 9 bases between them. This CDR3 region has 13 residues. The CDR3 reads CASTFTGTDTQYF. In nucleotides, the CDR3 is TGTGCCAGCACATTCACGGGCACAGATACGCAGTATTTT.

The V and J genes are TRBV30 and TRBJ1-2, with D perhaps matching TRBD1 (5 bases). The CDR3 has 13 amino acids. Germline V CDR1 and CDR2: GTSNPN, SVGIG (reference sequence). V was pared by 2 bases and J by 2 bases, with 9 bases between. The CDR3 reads CAWSRQLNYGYTF. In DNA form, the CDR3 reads TGTGCCTGGAGTAGACAGCTCAACTATGGCTACACCTTC.

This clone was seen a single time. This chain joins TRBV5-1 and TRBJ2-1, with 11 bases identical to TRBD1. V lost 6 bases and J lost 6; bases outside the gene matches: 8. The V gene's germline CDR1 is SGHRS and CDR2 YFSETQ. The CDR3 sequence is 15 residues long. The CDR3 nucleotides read TGCGCCAGCACAAGCGGGACAGGGGGGCTCAATGAGCAGTTCTTC. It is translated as CASTSGTGGLNEQFF. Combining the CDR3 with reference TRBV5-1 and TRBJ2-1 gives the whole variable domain KAGVTQTPRYLIKTRGQQVTLSCSPISGHRSVSWYQQTPGQGLQFLFEYFSETQRNKGNFPGRFSGRQFSNSRSEMNVSTLELGDSALYLCASTSGTGGLNEQFFGPGTRLTVL.

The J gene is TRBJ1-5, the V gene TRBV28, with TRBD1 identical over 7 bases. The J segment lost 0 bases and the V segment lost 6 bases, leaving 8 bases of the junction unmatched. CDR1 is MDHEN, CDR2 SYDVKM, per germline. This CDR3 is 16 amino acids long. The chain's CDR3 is CASRTGRYNSNQPQHF. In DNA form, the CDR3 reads TGTGCCAGCAGGACAGGGCGATATAATAGCAATCAGCCCCAGCATTTT.

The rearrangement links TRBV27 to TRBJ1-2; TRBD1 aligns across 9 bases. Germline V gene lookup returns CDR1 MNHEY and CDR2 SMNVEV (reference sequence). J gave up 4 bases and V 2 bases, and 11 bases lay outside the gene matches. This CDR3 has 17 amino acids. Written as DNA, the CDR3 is TGTGCCAGCAGTTTAGGACAGGGGTTCCGGGGTATCTATGGCTACACCTTC. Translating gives CASSLGQGFRGIYGYTF.

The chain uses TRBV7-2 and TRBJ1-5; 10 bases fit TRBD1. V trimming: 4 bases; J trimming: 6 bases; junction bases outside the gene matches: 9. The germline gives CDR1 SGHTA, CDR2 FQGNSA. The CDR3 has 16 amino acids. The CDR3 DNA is TGTGCCAGCAGCTCAGAAGGACAGGGGGTGGGTCAGCCCCAGCATTTT. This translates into CASSSEGQGVGQPQHF.

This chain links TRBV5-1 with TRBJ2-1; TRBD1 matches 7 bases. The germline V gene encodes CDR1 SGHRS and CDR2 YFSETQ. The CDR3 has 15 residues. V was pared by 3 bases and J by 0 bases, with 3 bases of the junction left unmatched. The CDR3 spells CASSSGQTSYNEQFF. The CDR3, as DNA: TGCGCCAGCAGCTCGGGACAGACCTCCTACAATGAGCAGTTCTTC.

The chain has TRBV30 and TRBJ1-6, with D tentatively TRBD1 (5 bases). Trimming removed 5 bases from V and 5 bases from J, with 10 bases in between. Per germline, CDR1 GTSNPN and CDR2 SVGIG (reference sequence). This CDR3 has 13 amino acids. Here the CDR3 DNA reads TGTGCCTGGGCCAGGGCGGATAATTCACCCCTCCACTTT. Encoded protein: CAWARADNSPLHF. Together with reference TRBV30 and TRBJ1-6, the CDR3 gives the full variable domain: SQTIHQWPATLVQPVGSPLSLECTVEGTSNPNLYWYRQAAGRGLQLLFYSVGIGQISSEVPQNLSASRPQDRQFILSSKKLLLSDSGFYLCAWARADNSPLHFGNGTRLTVT.

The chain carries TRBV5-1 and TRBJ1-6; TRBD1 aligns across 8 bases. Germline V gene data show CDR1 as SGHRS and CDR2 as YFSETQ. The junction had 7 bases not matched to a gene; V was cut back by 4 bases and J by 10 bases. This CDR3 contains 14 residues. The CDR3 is CASSLGQESSPLHF. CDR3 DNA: TGCGCCAGCAGCCTGGGACAGGAGTCCTCACCCCTCCACTTT.

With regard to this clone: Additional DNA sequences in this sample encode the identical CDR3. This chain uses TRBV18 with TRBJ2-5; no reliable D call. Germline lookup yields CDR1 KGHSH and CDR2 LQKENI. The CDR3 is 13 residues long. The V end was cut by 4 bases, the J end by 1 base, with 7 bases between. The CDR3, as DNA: TGTGCCAGCTCACAGGTCTCCCAAGAGACCCAGTACTTC. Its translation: CASSQVSQETQYF. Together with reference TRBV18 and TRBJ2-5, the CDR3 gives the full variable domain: NAGVMQNPRHLVRRRGQEARLRCSPMKGHSHVYWYRQLPEEGLKFMVYLQKENIIDESGMPKERFSAEFPKEGPSILRIQQVVRGDSAAYFCASSQVSQETQYFGPGTRLLVL.

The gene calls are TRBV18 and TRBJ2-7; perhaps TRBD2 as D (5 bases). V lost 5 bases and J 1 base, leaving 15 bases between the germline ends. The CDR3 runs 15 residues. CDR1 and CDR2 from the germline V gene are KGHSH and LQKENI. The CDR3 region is CASSNLSSGSYEQYF. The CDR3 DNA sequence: TGTGCCAGCTCAAATCTCTCTTCGGGATCCTACGAGCAGTACTTC.

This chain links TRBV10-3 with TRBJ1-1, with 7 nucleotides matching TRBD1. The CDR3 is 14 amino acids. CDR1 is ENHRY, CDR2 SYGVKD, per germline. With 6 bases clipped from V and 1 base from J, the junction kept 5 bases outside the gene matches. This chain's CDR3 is CAIRGGQANTEAFF. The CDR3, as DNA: TGTGCCATCAGGGGCGGACAGGCGAACACTGAAGCTTTCTTT.

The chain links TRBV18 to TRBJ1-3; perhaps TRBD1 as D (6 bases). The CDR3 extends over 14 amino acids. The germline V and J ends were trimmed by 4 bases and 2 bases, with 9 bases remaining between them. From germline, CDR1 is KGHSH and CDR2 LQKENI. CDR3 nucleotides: TGTGCCAGCTCACTGGGGGCGACTGGAAACACCATATATTTT. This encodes CASSLGATGNTIYF. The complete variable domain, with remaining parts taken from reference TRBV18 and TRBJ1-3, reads NAGVMQNPRHLVRRRGQEARLRCSPMKGHSHVYWYRQLPEEGLKFMVYLQKENIIDESGMPKERFSAEFPKEGPSILRIQQVVRGDSAAYFCASSLGATGNTIYFGEGSWLTVV.

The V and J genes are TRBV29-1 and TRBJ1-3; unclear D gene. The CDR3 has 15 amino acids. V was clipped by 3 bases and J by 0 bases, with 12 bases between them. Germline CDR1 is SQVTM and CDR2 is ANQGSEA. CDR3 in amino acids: CSVDPGSRSGNTIYF. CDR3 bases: TGCAGCGTTGATCCGGGCAGCCGCTCTGGAAACACCATATATTTT. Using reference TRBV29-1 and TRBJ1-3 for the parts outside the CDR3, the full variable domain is SAVISQKPSRDICQRGTSLTIQCQVDSQVTMMFWYRQQPGQSLTLIATANQGSEATYESGFVIDKFPISRPNLTFSTLTVSNMSPEDSSIYLCSVDPGSRSGNTIYFGEGSWLTVV.

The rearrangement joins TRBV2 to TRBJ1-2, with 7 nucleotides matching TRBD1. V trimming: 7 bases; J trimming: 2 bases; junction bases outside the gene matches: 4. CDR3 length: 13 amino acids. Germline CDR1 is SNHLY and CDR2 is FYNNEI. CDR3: CASTVGQNYGYTF. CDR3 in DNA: TGTGCCAGCACCGTGGGACAGAACTATGGCTACACCTTC.

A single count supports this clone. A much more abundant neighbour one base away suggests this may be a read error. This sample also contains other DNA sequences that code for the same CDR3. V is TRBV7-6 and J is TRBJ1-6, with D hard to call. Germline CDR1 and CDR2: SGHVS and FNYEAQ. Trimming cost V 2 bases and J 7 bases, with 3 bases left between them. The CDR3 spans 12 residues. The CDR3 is CASSLPNSPLHF. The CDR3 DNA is TGTGCCAGCAGCTTACCGAATTCACCCCTCCACTTT.

As DNA, the CDR3 is TGTGCCAGCAGCTTGGTTCAGGGGAGGGCCGGGGAGCTGTTTTTT. Protein product: CASSLVQGRAGELFF. The chain recombines TRBV5-4 with TRBJ2-2; TRBD2 might be the D (7 bases). Per germline, CDR1 SGHNT and CDR2 YYREEE (reference sequence). The length of the CDR3 is 15 residues. V dropped 0 bases and J dropped 6 bases, with 12 bases sitting between them.

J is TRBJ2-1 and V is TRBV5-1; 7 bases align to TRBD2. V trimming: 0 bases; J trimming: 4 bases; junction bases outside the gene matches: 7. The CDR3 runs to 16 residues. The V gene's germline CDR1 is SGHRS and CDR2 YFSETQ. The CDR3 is CASSLGSGTTYNEQFF. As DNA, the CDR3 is TGCGCCAGCAGCTTGGGGAGCGGGACCACTTACAATGAGCAGTTCTTC.

The CDR3 DNA follows: TGTGCCAGCAGCCCGCCGAACTATGGCTACACCTTC. As protein: CASSPPNYGYTF. V gene TRBV7-2 combines with J gene TRBJ1-2; D is unresolved. CDR3 size: 12 residues. The V end was cut by 5 bases, the J end by 2 bases, with 6 bases between. Germline lookup yields CDR1 SGHTA and CDR2 FQGNSA.

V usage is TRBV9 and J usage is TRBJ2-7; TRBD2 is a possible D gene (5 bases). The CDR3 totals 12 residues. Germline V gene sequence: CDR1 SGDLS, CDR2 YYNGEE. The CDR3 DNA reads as TGTGTCATGGAGCGGATCTCCTACGAGCAGTACTTC. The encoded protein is CVMERISYEQYF.

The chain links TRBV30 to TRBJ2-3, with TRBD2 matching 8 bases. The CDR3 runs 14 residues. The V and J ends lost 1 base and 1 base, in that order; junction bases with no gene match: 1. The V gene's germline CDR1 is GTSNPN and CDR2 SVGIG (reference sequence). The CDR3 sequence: CAWSAAGGTDTQYF. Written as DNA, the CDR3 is TGTGCCTGGAGTGCAGCGGGGGGCACAGATACGCAGTATTTT.